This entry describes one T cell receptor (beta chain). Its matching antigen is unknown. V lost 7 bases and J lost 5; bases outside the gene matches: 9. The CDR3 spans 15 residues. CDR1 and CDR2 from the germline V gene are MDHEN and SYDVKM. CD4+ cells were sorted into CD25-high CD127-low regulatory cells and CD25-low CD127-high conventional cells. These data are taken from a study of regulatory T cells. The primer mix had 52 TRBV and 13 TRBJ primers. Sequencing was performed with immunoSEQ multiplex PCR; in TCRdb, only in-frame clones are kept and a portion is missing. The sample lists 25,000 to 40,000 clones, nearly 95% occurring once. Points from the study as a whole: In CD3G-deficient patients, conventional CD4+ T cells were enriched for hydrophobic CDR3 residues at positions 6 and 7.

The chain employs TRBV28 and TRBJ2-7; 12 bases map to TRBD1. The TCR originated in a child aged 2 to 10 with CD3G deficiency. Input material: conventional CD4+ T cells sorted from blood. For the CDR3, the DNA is TGTGCCAGCACTAAAGGTGGGACAGGGGGCCACGAGCAGTACTTC. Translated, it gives CASTKGGTGGHEQYF.